This T cell receptor beta chain was observed in a study of CD8 T cells in ankylosing spondylitis. Quantitative 5'-RACE with molecular barcodes produced the TCR beta libraries. TCRdb analysed the 5' RACE reads with MiXCR anew, one entry per CDR3 protein. This sample has more than 300,000 distinct CDR3 sequences; around a tenth occur once, and the top ten carry roughly a tenth. Study-wide results and caveats: Clones linked to disease, bearing a CD8+ phenotype, were relatively rare in peripheral blood. Previous work reported some of these motif variants in the synovial fluid and blood of reactive arthritis.

After removal of 0 bases from V and 4 bases from J, the junction contained 2 bases not matched to a gene. Per germline, CDR1 MRHNA and CDR2 SNTAGT. The CDR3 is 14 amino acids. As for this clonotype: Its target is unknown.

Source material: blood, either unsorted or a sorted T cell fraction (not recorded which). This sequence originates from a female donor with ankylosing spondylitis or in good health (not recorded which). V and J are TRBV6-4 and TRBJ1-1; TRBD1 matches at 7 bases. The chain's CDR3 is CASSDSRGGTEAFF. The CDR3, as DNA: TGTGCCAGCAGTGACTCCAGGGGGGGCACTGAAGCTTTCTTT.